These 11 T cell receptor beta chains were all obtained from the same sample, sequenced in a study of T cells in Graves' hyperthyroidism and ophthalmopathy (dated by TCRdb to the late 2010s). Library prep was done by multiplex PCR. Sequencer: Illumina HiSeq 2000. Amplification of TCR beta CDR3 regions was carried out from RNA transcripts. For the first round of RT-PCR on the TCR CDR3, the HTBI primer set was used together with the Qiagen OneStep RT-PCR kit. TCRdb reworked the public reads: Q25 trimming with fastp, MiXCR clone assembly, productive beta chains retained. For every CDR3 protein sequence, its rows merge into one entry that carries the most common genes and DNA. The sample table records 600,000 to 800,000 distinct CDR3 sequences; about 35% of these occur just once. Jointly, the top ten make up around 29% of the sample. Sequencing used blood. Every receptor here comes from a woman between 40 and 50 years old with Graves' hyperthyroidism.

Many counts were recorded for this clonotype. The chain employs TRBV29-1 and TRBJ2-7; the match to TRBD2 covers 7 bases. Germline CDR1 and CDR2: SQVTM and ANQGSEA. This CDR3 has 11 residues. V was clipped by 1 base and J by 7 bases; unmatched bases: 1. DNA for the CDR3: TGCAGCGTTGAAGTGGGGGGGGAGCAGTACTTC. Residues: CSVEVGGEQYF.

Only a few counts were recorded for this clonotype. The chain combines TRBV6-5 with TRBJ1-2; perhaps TRBD1 as D (5 bases). Trimming stripped 0 bases from V and 8 bases from J, with 19 bases between. In germline, CDR1 is MNHEY, CDR2 SVGAGI. The CDR3 runs to 16 residues. The CDR3 here is CASSYSSGTSGEGYTF. CDR3 coding DNA: TGTGCCAGCAGTTACTCCTCCGGGACTTCGGGGGAAGGCTACACCTTC.

The rearrangement uses TRBV25-1 and TRBJ1-6, with 8 bases aligning to TRBD1. The CDR3 extends over 15 amino acids. Trimming cost V 7 bases and J 9 bases; bases outside gene matches: 11. Germline V gives CDR1 MGHDK, CDR2 SYGVNS. The CDR3 is CASILGQGESSPLHF. CDR3 coding DNA: TGTGCCAGCATTCTCGGACAGGGCGAAAGTTCACCCCTCCACTTT.

This clonotype has more than one count but fewer than ten. V usage is TRBV7-6 and J usage is TRBJ1-1, with D possibly being TRBD1 (5 bases). This CDR3 comprises 16 residues. Germline lookup yields CDR1 SGHVS and CDR2 FNYEAQ. The V and J ends lost 1 base and 1 base respectively, with 13 bases between them. Here the CDR3 reads CASSLGIPGTNTEAFF. The CDR3 DNA reads as TGTGCCAGCAGCTTAGGGATTCCGGGGACGAACACTGAAGCTTTCTTT.

The table lists this clonotype with many counts. The chain combines TRBV7-2 with TRBJ1-3; D may be TRBD1 (5 bases). Germline CDR1 and CDR2: SGHTA and FQGNSA. Trimming took 7 bases from V and 0 from J, leaving 10 bases between them. The CDR3 covers 14 residues. CDR3 region: CASTPGTSGNTIYF. The CDR3 region has the DNA TGTGCCAGCACCCCGGGGACCTCTGGAAACACCATATATTTT.

The rearrangement uses TRBV10-3 and TRBJ2-2; TRBD1 matches 9 bases. Germline V gene data show CDR1 as ENHRY and CDR2 as SYGVKD. V lost 6 bases, J lost 3 bases, and 8 bases stayed unmatched. CDR3 length equals 16 residues. The CDR3 loop is CAISGPGTGYTGELFF. The CDR3 bases are TGTGCCATCAGCGGCCCTGGGACAGGGTACACCGGGGAGCTGTTTTTT.

The chain uses TRBV20-1 and TRBJ1-1, with D uncertain. Germline V gene lookup returns CDR1 DFQATT and CDR2 SNEGSKA (reference sequence). CDR3 length equals 11 residues. V was clipped by 3 bases and J by 7 bases, with 9 bases between them. CDR3: CSASGSVEAFF. The CDR3 DNA sequence: TGCAGTGCTAGCGGGTCAGTTGAAGCTTTCTTT.

This chain joins TRBV7-9 and TRBJ2-7, with a weak D call TRBD2 (6 bases). TRBJ2-4 matches the DNA end more closely, so the J call is doubtful. Germline assignment: CDR1 SEHNR and CDR2 FQNEAQ (reference sequence). The CDR3 is 14 amino acids. The chain's CDR3 is CASSLTGSKNIQYF. The CDR3 coding sequence is TGTGCCAGCAGCTTAACCGGGAGCAAAAACATTCAGTACTTC.

The V call is TRBV7-2, the J call TRBJ1-2, with 11 bases identical to TRBD1. Germline V lookup: CDR1 SGHTA, CDR2 FQGNSA. V lost 5 bases to trimming and J lost 4 bases; unmatched junction nucleotides: 12. The CDR3 is made up of 17 amino acids. This CDR3 reads CASSPGTGGLKSYGYTF. The DNA of the CDR3 is TGTGCCAGCAGCCCGGGGACAGGGGGATTGAAGAGCTATGGCTACACCTTC.

This clonotype was counted only a few times. The chain employs TRBV5-1 and TRBJ1-1, with 7 nucleotides matching TRBD1. Germline-derived CDR1 and CDR2 are SGHRS and YFSETQ. The CDR3 is 14 residues long. V lost 6 bases, J lost 5 bases, and 10 bases stayed unmatched. In DNA form, the CDR3 reads TGCGCCAGCAACCAAGGGGGCTTGAGTACTGAAGCTTTCTTT. This translates into CASNQGGLSTEAFF.

As for this clonotype: This clone may be a read error of a much larger clone one base away. The chain carries TRBV20-1 and TRBJ1-4; 10 nucleotides line up with TRBD1. CDR1 and CDR2 from the germline V gene are DFQATT and SNEGSKA (reference sequence). This CDR3 region has 14 residues. In DNA form, the CDR3 reads TGCAGTGCTCATACCGGGACAGGGGATGAAAAACTGTCTTTT. Residues: CSAHTGTGDEKLSF.